This T cell receptor beta chain was obtained from a study of PD-1 blockade in classical Hodgkin lymphoma. Patients all relapsed after autologous stem cell transplantation, and there was variation in brentuximab vedotin exposure. Patients reached a best response of complete response, partial response or progressive disease. Data came from immunoSEQ multiplex PCR; TCRdb stores just in-frame clones and leaves some out. This table has roughly 50,000 clones, around three quarters appearing once. Germline loops: CDR1 LNHDA, CDR2 SQIVND (reference sequence). The CDR3 is 14 amino acids. V lost 3 bases and J lost 5, with 13 bases in between.

This material consisted of peripheral blood mononuclear cells (PBMCs), taken before the second cycle of nivolumab. The chain joins TRBV19 to TRBJ1-1; D uncertain. The source of this sequence is a human donor with classical Hodgkin lymphoma. CDR3 residues: CASSIEGPKTEAFF. DNA for the CDR3: TGTGCCAGTAGTATCGAGGGCCCGAAAACTGAAGCTTTCTTT. The whole variable domain, remainder taken from reference TRBV19 and TRBJ1-1, is DGGITQSPKYLFRKEGQNVTLSCEQNLNHDAMYWYRQDPGQGLRLIYYSQIVNDFQKGDIAEGYSVSREKKESFPLTVTSAQKNPTAFYLCASSIEGPKTEAFFGQGTRLTVV.